This T cell receptor beta chain was recovered during a study of blood T cell repertoires in COVID-19. Study-level background: Sites in the United States, Italy and Spain provided acute and convalescent COVID-19 samples. PBMCs, B-cell-depleted T cells, or T cells provided the cDNA or gDNA that made up the material.

As processed by the authors: Reference gene primers were amplified, and this amplification served to estimate nucleated cell counts. TCRdb's copy holds only in-frame clones and misses some; the assay was immunoSEQ multiplex PCR. The V and J calls and clone size were taken over from that table, and D and trimming were inferred from the DNA. The table lists fewer than 250,000 clones, approximately 86% of them singletons, with approximately 6.3% in the top ten. CDR3 size: 15 residues. J gave up 3 bases and V 4 bases, and 2 bases lay outside the gene matches. The germline V gene encodes CDR1 SGHAT and CDR2 FQNNGV.

The origin of this receptor is a woman aged 55-70 years with active or convalescent COVID-19. This chain links TRBV11-2 with TRBJ2-1, with 11 positions matching TRBD2. The sequenced sample consisted of peripheral blood. CDR3 residues: CASSSGTSGYNEQFF. CDR3 DNA sequence: TGTGCCAGCAGCTCAGGGACTAGCGGCTACAATGAGCAGTTCTTC.